Many counts were recorded for the clone carrying this T cell receptor beta chain. The data originate from a study of breast tumors, draining lymph nodes, adjacent tissues. TCRdb used MiXCR to reprocess the multiplex PCR reads, holding one entry per CDR3 protein. The sample yields some 110,000 distinct CDR3 sequences, under 40% seen once. Axillary draining lymph nodes of breast cancer patients supplied the node samples. The CDR3 covers 15 residues. The V gene end was trimmed by 2 bases and the J gene end by 0 bases; junction bases not matched to a gene: 0. The germline V gene encodes CDR1 ENHRY and CDR2 SYGVKD.

The sequenced sample was axillary lymph node tissue. This TCR came from a female donor with breast cancer. Some clones in this sample may be carry-over from other donors' samples. The gene calls are TRBV10-3 and TRBJ2-1, with 8 bases identical to TRBD2. CDR3 sequence reads: CAISEGLASYNEQFF. CDR3 nucleotide sequence: TGTGCCATCAGTGAGGGACTAGCCTCCTACAATGAGCAGTTCTTC.